The rows below give T cell receptor beta chains drawn from one sample of a study of cytomegalovirus exposure and HLA in healthy donors. Using immunoSEQ multiplex PCR, the repertoire was profiled, and TCRdb retains in-frame clones only, with some absent. The sample records 100,000 to 150,000 clones, about 80% being singletons. The specimen was PBMCs. The receptors here all came from a man aged 25-45 years in good health and CMV-seropositive. Both conserved end residues are part of each CDR3. Fields, in order: CDR3 DNA, CDR3 protein, V gene, D gene, clone size, J gene. D genes are given only for firm matches. Rows give clone size only sometimes, using once, few, many, or a class for an expanded clone.

DNA: TGTGCCAGCAGCGCCGGACAGGGGGATCAGCCCCAGCATTTT; CDR3: CASSAGQGDQPQHF; V: TRBV9; D: TRBD1; size: -; J: TRBJ1-5
DNA: TGTGCCAGCAGCTATAGGAAGGACTCACAAGCAACTAATGAAAAACTGTTTTTT; CDR3: CASSYRKDSQATNEKLFF; V: TRBV7-9; D: -; size: hyperexpanded; J: TRBJ1-4
DNA: TGTGCCAGCAGTGAAATAGCGGGGAAAAGCACAGATACGCAGTATTTT; CDR3: CASSEIAGKSTDTQYF; V: TRBV6-1; D: TRBD2; size: -; J: TRBJ2-3
DNA: TGTGCCAGCAGCATACTAGCGGTTACCTACAATGAGCAGTTCTTC; CDR3: CASSILAVTYNEQFF; V: TRBV5-4; D: TRBD2; size: -; J: TRBJ2-1
DNA: TGCGCCAGCAGCTTGGACGACAGGGAGAGGTCCACTGAAGCTTTCTTT; CDR3: CASSLDDRERSTEAFF; V: TRBV5-1; D: TRBD1; size: -; J: TRBJ1-1
DNA: TGTGCCAGCAGTTTATCGGGGGGGCACTACAATGAGCAGTTCTTC; CDR3: CASSLSGGHYNEQFF; V: TRBV27; D: -; size: few; J: TRBJ2-1
DNA: TGTGCCAGCAGTCCGATATGGGATCGCCGGGGGGAAGAGACCCAGTACTTC; CDR3: CASSPIWDRRGEETQYF; V: TRBV28; D: TRBD2; size: -; J: TRBJ2-5
DNA: TGCGCCAGCACAGCGCGACAGGGGTCTAATGAAAAACTGTTTTTT; CDR3: CASTARQGSNEKLFF; V: TRBV10-2; D: TRBD1; size: -; J: TRBJ1-4
DNA: TGTGCCAGCAGCCCCCAGGAGACAGGGAACTATGGCTACACCTTC; CDR3: CASSPQETGNYGYTF; V: TRBV4-2; D: TRBD1; size: -; J: TRBJ1-2
DNA: TGTGCCAGCAGCTTACAAGGAGGAGGTAGTGAGCAGTTCTTC; CDR3: CASSLQGGGSEQFF; V: TRBV13; D: -; size: -; J: TRBJ2-1